Listed here are 23 T cell receptor beta chains from one sample, sequenced in a study of T cells in localized non-small cell lung cancer. Clones were sequenced by immunoSEQ multiplex PCR, and TCRdb holds only the in-frame ones, with some missing. The sample records approximately 10,000 clones, 65% to 90% being singletons. Specimen: peripheral blood mononuclear cells, collected before any cancer treatment. The receptors derive from an older female donor with stage II lung adenocarcinoma.

This chain connects TRBV5-1 to TRBJ2-1; TRBD1 agrees at 11 bases. V lost 5 bases and J lost 6; bases outside the gene matches: 4. Germline V gene sequence: CDR1 SGHRS, CDR2 YFSETQ. The CDR3 sequence is 14 residues long. This CDR3 reads CASRKDRGRNEQFF. The CDR3 DNA sequence: TGCGCCAGCAGAAAGGACAGGGGGCGCAATGAGCAGTTCTTC.

V and J are TRBV28 and TRBJ1-5, with D perhaps matching TRBD1 (5 bases). The CDR3 contains 18 residues. Per germline, CDR1 MDHEN and CDR2 SYDVKM. Between the trimmed V and J ends, which lost 6 bases and 1 base, there was a span of 22 bases. CDR3 sequence: CASRYTGGRVQSNQPQHF. Here the CDR3 DNA reads TGTGCCAGCAGGTACACAGGAGGAAGAGTGCAGAGCAATCAGCCCCAGCATTTT.

The V gene is TRBV10-1, the J gene TRBJ2-2; unclear D gene. V lost 5 bases, J lost 8 bases, and 9 bases lay in between. The CDR3 has 12 amino acids. Germline V gene data show CDR1 as WNHNN and CDR2 as SYGVQD (reference sequence). DNA for the CDR3: TGCGCCAGCAGTCGGCCGACAGGGGAGCTGTTTTTT. Translating gives CASSRPTGELFF.

The chain uses TRBV4-1 and TRBJ2-3; D call uncertain. This CDR3 is 12 amino acids long. Germline values: CDR1 MGHRA, CDR2 YSYEKL. The V and J ends lost 1 base and 6 bases respectively, with 5 bases between them. The CDR3 reads CASSQGADTQYF. The CDR3 DNA is TGCGCCAGCAGCCAAGGTGCGGATACGCAGTATTTT.

This rearrangement joins TRBV7-3 to TRBJ2-3, with 14 positions matching TRBD2. The CDR3 length is 19 residues. Unmatched junction bases numbered 11, after V lost 6 bases and J lost 0 bases. Germline CDR1 is SGHTA and CDR2 is FQGTGA. The CDR3 DNA reads as TGTGCCAGCAGTTTATCCGGGACTAGCGGGGGCTCTAGCACAGATACGCAGTATTTT. Translated: CASSLSGTSGGSSTDTQYF.

The chain carries TRBV6-5 and TRBJ2-3; D gene unclear. CDR3 length: 11 amino acids. Germline CDR1 reads MNHEY; CDR2 reads SVGAGI. V was shortened by 7 bases and J by 6 bases, with 8 bases between the two germline ends. The CDR3 region is CASTERDTQYF. The CDR3, as DNA: TGTGCCAGCACCGAAAGGGATACGCAGTATTTT.

The chain uses TRBV5-1 and TRBJ2-7; tentative D call: TRBD2 (6 bases). Germline values: CDR1 SGHRS, CDR2 YFSETQ. Trimming removed 3 bases from V and 0 bases from J, with 10 bases in between. The CDR3 covers 14 residues. The CDR3 protein is CASSWNGGSYEQYF. The CDR3, as DNA: TGCGCCAGCAGCTGGAACGGGGGCTCCTACGAGCAGTACTTC.

The count of this clone is one. The rearrangement uses TRBV7-3 and TRBJ2-3, with D possibly being TRBD2 (5 bases). The germline V gene encodes CDR1 SGHTA and CDR2 FQGTGA. The CDR3 contains 15 residues. The germline V and J ends were trimmed by 5 bases and 0 bases, with 12 bases remaining between them. CDR3 bases: TGTGCCAGCAGCCCCTGGGGAGATAGCACAGATACGCAGTATTTT. Its protein is CASSPWGDSTDTQYF.

This chain uses TRBV27 with TRBJ2-1; D unclear. CDR1 and CDR2 (germline): MNHEY, SMNVEV (reference sequence). V shed 1 base and J shed 5 bases, with 0 bases lying between them. The length of the CDR3 is 11 residues. The CDR3 region is CASSLYNEQFF. The CDR3 DNA follows: TGTGCCAGCAGTTTATACAATGAGCAGTTCTTC.

V gene TRBV6-4 combines with J gene TRBJ2-2; TRBD2 matches at 7 bases. Germline loops: CDR1 MRHNA, CDR2 SNTAGT. The CDR3 contains 13 residues. V dropped 7 bases and J dropped 4; count of bases not matched to a gene: 3. DNA of the CDR3: TGTGCCAGCACCCCGGGGGGCACCGGGGAGCTGTTTTTT. Protein: CASTPGGTGELFF.

This sequence joins TRBV14 and TRBJ1-1; D remains unclear. Germline CDR1 SGHDN, CDR2 FVKESK. V was pared by 2 bases and J by 4 bases, with 14 bases between. The CDR3 contains 15 residues. CDR3: CASSQYGVRSTEAFF. CDR3 DNA sequence: TGTGCCAGCAGCCAATATGGGGTCAGGAGCACTGAAGCTTTCTTT.

J is TRBJ2-5 and V is TRBV5-1, with 8 nucleotides matching TRBD2. CDR3 size: 15 residues. From germline, CDR1 is SGHRS and CDR2 YFSETQ. J was trimmed by 3 bases and V by 6 bases; bases with no gene match: 10. The CDR3 here is CASTPNGGGEETQYF. CDR3 DNA: TGCGCCAGCACCCCGAACGGGGGGGGTGAAGAGACCCAGTACTTC.

The J gene is TRBJ2-3, the V gene TRBV19; D is undetermined. The V end lost 10 bases, the J end lost 5 bases, and 16 bases lay between the germline ends. CDR1 is LNHDA and CDR2 is SQIVND in the germline V gene (reference sequence). The CDR3 covers 13 residues. The CDR3 nucleotides are TGTGCCACCTCGGGCTCCTATAAAGATACGCAGTATTTT. Encoded protein: CATSGSYKDTQYF.

The rearrangement joins TRBV30 to TRBJ2-5, with TRBD2 matching over 11 bases. Trimming cost V 3 bases and J 5 bases; bases outside gene matches: 14. Per germline, CDR1 GTSNPN and CDR2 SVGIG (reference sequence). The length of the CDR3 is 17 residues. CDR3 nucleotide sequence: TGTGCCTGGAGCAATCCGAGGGTAGCGGGGGGGCAGGAGACCCAGTACTTC. Translating it yields CAWSNPRVAGGQETQYF.

This clone was found once. The chain combines TRBV5-6 with TRBJ2-7; tentatively, D is TRBD1 (6 bases). Per germline, CDR1 SGHDT and CDR2 YYEEEE. The CDR3 length is 13 residues. Trimming took off 0 bases at V and 10 bases at J, with 14 bases between the two ends. This CDR3 is CASSLGYRAQQYF. DNA of the CDR3: TGTGCCAGCAGCTTGGGTTACAGGGCTCAACAGTACTTC.

The gene calls are TRBV6-5 and TRBJ1-1; no clear D. The germline CDR1 and CDR2 sequences are MNHEY and SVGAGI. This CDR3 contains 14 residues. The germline V and J ends were trimmed by 5 bases and 0 bases, with 10 bases remaining between them. The CDR3 loop is CASSRILLNTEAFF. The DNA of the CDR3 is TGTGCCAGCAGTCGCATCCTCTTGAACACTGAAGCTTTCTTT.

The genes are TRBV2 and TRBJ1-1; D is undetermined. The germline gives CDR1 SNHLY, CDR2 FYNNEI. The V gene lost 8 bases and the J gene lost 4 bases, with 17 bases spanning the gap. This CDR3 is 14 amino acids long. CDR3 bases: TGTGCCAGCTTTCGAACCAGACGGATCACTGAAGCTTTCTTT. This translates into CASFRTRRITEAFF.

The J gene is TRBJ1-2, the V gene TRBV4-1, with no clear D. The CDR3 loop spans 15 amino acids. Germline CDR1 and CDR2: MGHRA and YSYEKL. V was pared by 0 bases and J by 3 bases, with 11 bases between. CDR3 sequence reads: CASSQELTRYYGYTF. The CDR3 DNA reads TGCGCCAGCAGCCAAGAGCTTACCAGATACTATGGCTACACCTTC.

A remark on this clone: A junction end diverges from the germline sequence, so it may reflect a read error. V is TRBV6-6 and J is TRBJ2-7, with a possible D match to TRBD2 (6 bases). From germline, CDR1 is MNHNY and CDR2 SVGAGI (reference sequence). The CDR3 length is 13 residues. The CDR3 reads CASRRGAVYGQYF. In nucleotides, the CDR3 is TGTGCCAGCAGACGCGGGGCAGTCTACGGGCAGTACTTC.

This rearrangement joins TRBV19 to TRBJ1-2, with TRBD1 identical over 7 bases. Germline V gene lookup returns CDR1 LNHDA and CDR2 SQIVND (reference sequence). The CDR3 is 16 residues long. Trimming removed 5 bases from V and 2 bases from J; junction bases left unmatched: 11. The CDR3 sequence is CASSWGTAMGNYGYTF. DNA for the CDR3: TGTGCCAGTAGTTGGGGGACAGCTATGGGGAACTATGGCTACACCTTC.

This clone is deemed medium-sized. The CDR3 sequence is CASSPPADTQYF. CDR3 coding DNA: TGTGCCAGCAGCCCGCCAGCAGATACGCAGTATTTT. The chain joins TRBV27 to TRBJ2-3; no clear D gene. Per germline, CDR1 MNHEY and CDR2 SMNVEV (reference sequence). V lost 6 bases and J 4 bases, leaving 8 bases between the germline ends. This CDR3 has 12 amino acids.

CDR3 in amino acids: CASVADPDEQYF. As DNA, the CDR3 is TGTGCCAGTGTGGCAGATCCGGACGAGCAGTACTTC. V gene TRBV28 combines with J gene TRBJ2-7; D not resolved. CDR3 length: 12 amino acids. V shed 9 bases and J shed 5 bases, with 14 bases lying between them. Germline CDR1 and CDR2: MDHEN and SYDVKM.

The chain links TRBV9 to TRBJ2-7, with 7 bases identical to TRBD2. CDR3 length: 13 residues. Germline V gives CDR1 SGDLS, CDR2 YYNGEE. V was clipped by 0 bases and J by 13 bases; unmatched bases: 10. CDR3 bases: TGTGCCAGCAGCGTAGGACTAGCTACACCCTCATACTTC. Its translation is CASSVGLATPSYF.